This T cell receptor beta chain was captured by sequencing in a study of blood T cell repertoires in COVID-19. Study at large: Sources were T cells, B-cell-depleted T cells, or PBMCs; the material itself was cDNA or gDNA.

Per the study methods: Estimated nucleated cell counts came from reference gene primer amplification. This table comes from immunoSEQ multiplex PCR, and its TCRdb copy is limited to in-frame clones, with some not included. V and J calls plus clone size are reproduced from that table; the DNA served to infer D and trimming. The table lists approximately 180,000 clones, roughly 91% of them singletons. The CDR3 is 16 amino acids. Germline CDR1 MGHRA, CDR2 YSYEKL. With 3 bases removed from V and 0 bases from J, the gap between germline ends came to 12 bases. The sequenced material came from peripheral blood. This clonotype was sampled from a man aged 40-55 years with active or convalescent COVID-19. The rearrangement uses TRBV4-1 and TRBJ1-3; no clear D gene. The CDR3 loop is CASSHGGSGSGNTIYF. In nucleotides, the CDR3 is TGCGCCAGCAGCCACGGAGGGTCAGGCTCTGGAAACACCATATATTTT.